This is a list of T cell receptor beta chains from one sample in a study of blood T cell repertoires in COVID-19. The method was immunoSEQ multiplex PCR; TCRdb's version includes in-frame clones alone and lacks a portion of them. Here the sample spans just under 40,000 clones, more than 75% being singletons. Sequencing used peripheral blood. The receptors were sampled from a man aged 50-60 years with active or convalescent COVID-19. The CDR3 runs from the conserved cysteine through the conserved F or W.

CDR3: CASSSPSLSEGPNTEAFF; J: TRBJ1-1; V: TRBV5-8
CDR3: CASSRAARAENTEAFF; J: TRBJ1-1; V: TRBV9
CDR3: CASTPWAGGGNEQFF; J: TRBJ2-1; V: TRBV19
CDR3: CAWNGQGYTEAFF; J: TRBJ1-1; V: TRBV30
CDR3: CASTHGLAGVSDEQFF; J: TRBJ2-1; V: TRBV19
CDR3: CASSVTDRVLF; J: TRBJ1-1; V: TRBV7-9
CDR3: CASSQERLAWYNEQFF; J: TRBJ2-1; V: TRBV3-1/TRBV3-2
CDR3: CASSLEGAGRYNEQFF; J: TRBJ2-1; V: TRBV7-6
CDR3: CASSPPPGLAGEVEQFF; J: TRBJ2-1; V: TRBV11-3
CDR3: CASSPRDVLLGYGYTF; J: TRBJ1-2; V: TRBV9
CDR3: CASSLAGSSTDTQYF; J: TRBJ2-3; V: TRBV28
CDR3: CASRAPGQFNEKLFF; J: TRBJ1-4; V: TRBV2
CDR3: CASSFGGTNTEAFF; J: TRBJ1-1; V: TRBV11-3
CDR3: CASSLQGSGQPQHF; J: TRBJ1-5; V: TRBV27
CDR3: CASLSRGRGQETQYF; J: TRBJ2-5; V: TRBV28